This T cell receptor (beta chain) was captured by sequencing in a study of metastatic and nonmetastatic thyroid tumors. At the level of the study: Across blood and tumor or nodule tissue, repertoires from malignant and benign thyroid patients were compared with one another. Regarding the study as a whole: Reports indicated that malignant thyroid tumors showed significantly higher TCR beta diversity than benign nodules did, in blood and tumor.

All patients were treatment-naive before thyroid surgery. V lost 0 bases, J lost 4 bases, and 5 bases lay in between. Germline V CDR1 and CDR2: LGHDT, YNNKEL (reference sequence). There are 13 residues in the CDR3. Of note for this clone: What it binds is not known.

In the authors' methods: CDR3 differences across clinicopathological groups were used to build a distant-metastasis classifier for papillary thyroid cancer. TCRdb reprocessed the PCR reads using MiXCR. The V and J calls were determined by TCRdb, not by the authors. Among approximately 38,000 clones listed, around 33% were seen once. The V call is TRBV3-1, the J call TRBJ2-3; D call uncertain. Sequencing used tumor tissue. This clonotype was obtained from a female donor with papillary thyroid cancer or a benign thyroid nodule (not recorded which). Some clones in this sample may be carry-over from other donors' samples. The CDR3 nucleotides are TGTGCCAGCAGCCAAGAGATCCCAGATACGCAGTATTTT. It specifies CASSQEIPDTQYF.